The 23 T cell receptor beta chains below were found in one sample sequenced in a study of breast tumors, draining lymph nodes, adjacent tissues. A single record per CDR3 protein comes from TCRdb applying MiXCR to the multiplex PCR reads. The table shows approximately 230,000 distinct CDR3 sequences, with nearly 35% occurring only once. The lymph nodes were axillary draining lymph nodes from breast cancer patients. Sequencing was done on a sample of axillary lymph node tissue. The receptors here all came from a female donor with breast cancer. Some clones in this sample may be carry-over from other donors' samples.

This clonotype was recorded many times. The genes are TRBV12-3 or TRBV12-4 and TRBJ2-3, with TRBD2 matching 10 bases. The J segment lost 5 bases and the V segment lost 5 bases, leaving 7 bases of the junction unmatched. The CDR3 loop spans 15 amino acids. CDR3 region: CASSSGRARGDTQYF. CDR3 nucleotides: TGTGCCAGCAGTAGCGGGAGGGCCCGGGGAGATACGCAGTATTTT.

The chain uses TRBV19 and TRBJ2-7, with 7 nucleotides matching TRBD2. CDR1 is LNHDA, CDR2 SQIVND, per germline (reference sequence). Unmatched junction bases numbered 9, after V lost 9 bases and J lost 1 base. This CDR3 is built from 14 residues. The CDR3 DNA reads TGTGCCAGCGACACAGCGGGACTTTCCTACGAGCAGTACTTC. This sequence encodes CASDTAGLSYEQYF.

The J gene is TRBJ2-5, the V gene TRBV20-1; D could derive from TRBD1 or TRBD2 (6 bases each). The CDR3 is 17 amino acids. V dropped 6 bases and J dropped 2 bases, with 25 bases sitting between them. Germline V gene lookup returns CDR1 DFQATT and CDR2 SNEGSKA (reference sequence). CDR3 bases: TGCAGTGCGCCCCAGGAGGGGGGCGGGTCCGTACAAGAGACCCAGTACTTC. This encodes CSAPQEGGGSVQETQYF.

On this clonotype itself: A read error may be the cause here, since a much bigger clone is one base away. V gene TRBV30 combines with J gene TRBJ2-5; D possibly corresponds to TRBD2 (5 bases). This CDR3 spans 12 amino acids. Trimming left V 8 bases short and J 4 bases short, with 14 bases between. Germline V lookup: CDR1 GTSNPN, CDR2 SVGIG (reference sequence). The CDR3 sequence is CARNPSRETQYF. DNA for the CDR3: TGTGCCCGGAACCCTAGCAGAGAGACCCAGTACTTC.

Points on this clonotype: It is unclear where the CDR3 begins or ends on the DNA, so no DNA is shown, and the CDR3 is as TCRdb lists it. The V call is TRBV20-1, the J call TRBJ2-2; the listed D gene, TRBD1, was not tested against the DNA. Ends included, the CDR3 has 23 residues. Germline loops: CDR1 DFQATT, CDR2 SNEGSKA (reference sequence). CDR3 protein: CSARLVYEQYFGPGTANTGELFF.

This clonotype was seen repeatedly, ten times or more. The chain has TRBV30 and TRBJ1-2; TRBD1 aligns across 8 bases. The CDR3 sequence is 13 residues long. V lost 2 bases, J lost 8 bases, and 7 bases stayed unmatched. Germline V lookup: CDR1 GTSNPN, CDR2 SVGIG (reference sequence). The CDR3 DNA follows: TGTGCCTGGAGTACCTGGACAGGGACGGGCTACACCTTC. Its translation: CAWSTWTGTGYTF. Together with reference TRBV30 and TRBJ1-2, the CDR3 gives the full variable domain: SQTIHQWPATLVQPVGSPLSLECTVEGTSNPNLYWYRQAAGRGLQLLFYSVGIGQISSEVPQNLSASRPQDRQFILSSKKLLLSDSGFYLCAWSTWTGTGYTFGSGTRLTVV.

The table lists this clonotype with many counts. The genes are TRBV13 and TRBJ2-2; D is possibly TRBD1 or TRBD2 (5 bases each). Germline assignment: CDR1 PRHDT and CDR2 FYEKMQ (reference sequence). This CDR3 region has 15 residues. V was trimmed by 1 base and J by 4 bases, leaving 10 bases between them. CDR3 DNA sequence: TGTGCCAGCAGCTTAGTGGGACGGGGCACCGGGGAGCTGTTTTTT. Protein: CASSLVGRGTGELFF.

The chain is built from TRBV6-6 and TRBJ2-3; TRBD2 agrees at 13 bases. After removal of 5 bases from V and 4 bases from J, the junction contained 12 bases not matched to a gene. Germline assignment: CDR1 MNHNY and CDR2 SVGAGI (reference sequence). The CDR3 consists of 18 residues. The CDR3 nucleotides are TGTGCCAGCAGTCTTTTGACTAGCGGGAGGCCGGGCTCAGATACGCAGTATTTT. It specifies CASSLLTSGRPGSDTQYF.

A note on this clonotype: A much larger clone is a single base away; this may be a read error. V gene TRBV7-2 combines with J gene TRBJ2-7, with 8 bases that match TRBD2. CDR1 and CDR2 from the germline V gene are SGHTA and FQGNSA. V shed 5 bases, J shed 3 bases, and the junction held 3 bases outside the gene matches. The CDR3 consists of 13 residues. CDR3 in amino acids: CASSNGGGYEQYF. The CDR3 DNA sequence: TGTGCCAGCAGCAACGGGGGGGGCTACGAGCAGTACTTC.

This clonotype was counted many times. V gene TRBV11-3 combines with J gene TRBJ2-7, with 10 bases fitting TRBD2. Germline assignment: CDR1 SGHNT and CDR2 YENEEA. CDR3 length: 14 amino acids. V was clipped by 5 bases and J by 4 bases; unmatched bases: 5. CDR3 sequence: CASSPASGSYEQYF. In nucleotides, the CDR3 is TGTGCCAGCAGCCCTGCTAGCGGGAGTTACGAGCAGTACTTC.

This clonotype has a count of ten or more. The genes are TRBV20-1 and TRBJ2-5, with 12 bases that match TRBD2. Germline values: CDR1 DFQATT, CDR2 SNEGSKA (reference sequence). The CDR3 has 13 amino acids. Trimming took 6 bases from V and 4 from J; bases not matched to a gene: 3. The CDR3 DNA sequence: TGCAGTGCGCGGACTAGCGGGGTAGAGACCCAGTACTTC. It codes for CSARTSGVETQYF.

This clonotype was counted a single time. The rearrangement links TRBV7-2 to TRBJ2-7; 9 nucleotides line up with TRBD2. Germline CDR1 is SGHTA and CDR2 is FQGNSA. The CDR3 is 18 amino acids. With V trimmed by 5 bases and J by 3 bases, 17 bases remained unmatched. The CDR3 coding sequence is TGTGCCAGCAGCGCCGTTCGTAGCGGGGGCGGACGCTACTACGAGCAGTACTTC. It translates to CASSAVRSGGGRYYEQYF.

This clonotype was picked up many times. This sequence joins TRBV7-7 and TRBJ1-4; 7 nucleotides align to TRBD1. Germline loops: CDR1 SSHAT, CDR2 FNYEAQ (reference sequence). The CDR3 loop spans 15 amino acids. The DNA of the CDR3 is TGTGCTAGTAGCCCCGGGACAGCAACTAATGAAAAACTGTTTTTT. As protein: CASSPGTATNEKLFF.

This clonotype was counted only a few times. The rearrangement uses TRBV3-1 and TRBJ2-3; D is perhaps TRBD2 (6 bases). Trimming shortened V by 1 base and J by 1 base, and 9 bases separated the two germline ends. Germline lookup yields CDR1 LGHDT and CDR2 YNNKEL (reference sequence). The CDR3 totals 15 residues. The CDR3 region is CASSQGLAGTDTQYF. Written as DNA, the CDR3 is TGTGCCAGCAGCCAAGGGTTAGCGGGCACAGATACGCAGTATTTT.

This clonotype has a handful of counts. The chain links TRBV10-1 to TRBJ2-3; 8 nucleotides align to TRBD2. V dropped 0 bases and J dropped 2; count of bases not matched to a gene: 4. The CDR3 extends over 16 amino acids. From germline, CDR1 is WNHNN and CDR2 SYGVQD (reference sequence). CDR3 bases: TGCGCCAGCAGTGAGTCCGGCGGGGGGATCACAGATACGCAGTATTTT. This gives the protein CASSESGGGITDTQYF.

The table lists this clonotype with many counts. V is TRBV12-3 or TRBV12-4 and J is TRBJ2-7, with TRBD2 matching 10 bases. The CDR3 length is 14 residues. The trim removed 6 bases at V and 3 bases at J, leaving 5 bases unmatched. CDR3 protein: CASRPGTSVYEQYF. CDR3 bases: TGTGCCAGCAGACCCGGGACTAGCGTCTACGAGCAGTACTTC.

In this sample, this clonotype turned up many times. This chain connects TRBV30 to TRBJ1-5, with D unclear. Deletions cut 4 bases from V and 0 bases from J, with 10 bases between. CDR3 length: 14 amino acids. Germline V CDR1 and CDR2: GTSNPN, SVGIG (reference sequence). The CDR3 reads CAWKHSRSNQPQHF. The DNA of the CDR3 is TGTGCCTGGAAGCACAGTCGTAGCAATCAGCCCCAGCATTTT.

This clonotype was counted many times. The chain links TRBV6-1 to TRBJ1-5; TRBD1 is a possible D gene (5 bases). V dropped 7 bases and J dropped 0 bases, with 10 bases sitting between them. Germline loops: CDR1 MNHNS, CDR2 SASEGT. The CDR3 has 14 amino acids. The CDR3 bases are TGTGCCAGCACCGGGGACCTTAGCAATCAGCCCCAGCATTTT. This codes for CASTGDLSNQPQHF.

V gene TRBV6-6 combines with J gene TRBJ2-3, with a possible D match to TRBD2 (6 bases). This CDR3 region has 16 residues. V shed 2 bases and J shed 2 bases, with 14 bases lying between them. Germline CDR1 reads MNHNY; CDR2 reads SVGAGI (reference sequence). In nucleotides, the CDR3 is TGTGCCAGCAGTTACCCTCTAGCGTCTCACACAGATACGCAGTATTTT. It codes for CASSYPLASHTDTQYF.

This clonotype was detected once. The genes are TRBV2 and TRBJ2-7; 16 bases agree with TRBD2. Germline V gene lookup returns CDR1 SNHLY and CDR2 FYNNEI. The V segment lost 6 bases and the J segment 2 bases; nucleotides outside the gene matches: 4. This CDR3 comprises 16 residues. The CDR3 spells CASRGTSGRAPYEQYF. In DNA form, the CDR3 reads TGTGCCAGCAGGGGGACTAGCGGGAGGGCCCCCTACGAGCAGTACTTC.

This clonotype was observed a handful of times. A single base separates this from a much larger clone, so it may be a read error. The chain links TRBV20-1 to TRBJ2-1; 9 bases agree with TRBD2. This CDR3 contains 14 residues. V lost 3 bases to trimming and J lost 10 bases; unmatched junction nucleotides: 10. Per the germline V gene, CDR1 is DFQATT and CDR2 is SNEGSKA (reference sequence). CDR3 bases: TGCAGTGCTAGTGGGCTAGCGGGGAGGGCGGAGCAGTTCTTC. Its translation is CSASGLAGRAEQFF.

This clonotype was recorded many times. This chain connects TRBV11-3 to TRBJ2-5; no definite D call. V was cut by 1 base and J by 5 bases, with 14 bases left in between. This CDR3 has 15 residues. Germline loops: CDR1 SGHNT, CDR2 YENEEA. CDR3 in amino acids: CASSLGPSGRETQYF. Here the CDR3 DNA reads TGTGCCAGCAGCTTAGGGCCCTCCGGTCGGGAGACCCAGTACTTC.

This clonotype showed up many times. This CDR3 is CASSQATGGAYGYTF. CDR3 sequence (DNA): TGCGCCAGCAGCCAAGCCACAGGGGGCGCCTATGGCTACACCTTC. This sequence joins TRBV4-1 and TRBJ1-2; TRBD1 aligns across 9 bases. The germline V gene encodes CDR1 MGHRA and CDR2 YSYEKL. The CDR3 consists of 15 residues. The V and J ends lost 1 base and 4 bases, in that order; junction bases with no gene match: 4.